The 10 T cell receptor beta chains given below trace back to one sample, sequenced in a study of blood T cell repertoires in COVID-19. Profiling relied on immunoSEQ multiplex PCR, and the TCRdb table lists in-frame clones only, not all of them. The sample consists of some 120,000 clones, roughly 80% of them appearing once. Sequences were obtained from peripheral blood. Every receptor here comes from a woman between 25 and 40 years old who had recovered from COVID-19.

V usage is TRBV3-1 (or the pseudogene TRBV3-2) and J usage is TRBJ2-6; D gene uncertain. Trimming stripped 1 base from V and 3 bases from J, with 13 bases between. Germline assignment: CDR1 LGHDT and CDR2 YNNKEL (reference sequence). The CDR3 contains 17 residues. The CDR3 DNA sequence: TGTGCCAGCAGCCAAGTGGCGAGTGGGCTTGGGGCCAACGTCCTGACTTTC. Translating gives CASSQVASGLGANVLTF.

CDR3 sequence: CASRAPMGSGEPHEQFF. The CDR3 nucleotides read TGTGCCAGCAGGGCTCCGATGGGCAGCGGAGAACCCCATGAGCAGTTCTTC. V and J are TRBV2 and TRBJ2-1; a possible D gene is TRBD2 (5 bases). The CDR3 runs 17 residues. Germline lookup yields CDR1 SNHLY and CDR2 FYNNEI. V was shortened by 6 bases and J by 8 bases, with 26 bases between the two germline ends. Together with reference TRBV2 and TRBJ2-1, the CDR3 gives the full variable domain: EPEVTQTPSHQVTQMGQEVILRCVPISNHLYFYWYRQILGQKVEFLVSFYNNEISEKSEIFDDQFSVERPDGSNFTLKIRSTKLEDSAMYFCASRAPMGSGEPHEQFFGPGTRLTVL.

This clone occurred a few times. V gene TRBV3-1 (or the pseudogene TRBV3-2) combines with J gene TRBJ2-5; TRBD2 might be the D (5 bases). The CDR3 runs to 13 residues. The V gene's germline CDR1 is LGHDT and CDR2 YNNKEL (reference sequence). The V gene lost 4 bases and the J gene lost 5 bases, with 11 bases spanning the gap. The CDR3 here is CASSPTRTETQYF. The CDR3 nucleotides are TGTGCCAGCAGCCCAACTAGGACTGAGACCCAGTACTTC.

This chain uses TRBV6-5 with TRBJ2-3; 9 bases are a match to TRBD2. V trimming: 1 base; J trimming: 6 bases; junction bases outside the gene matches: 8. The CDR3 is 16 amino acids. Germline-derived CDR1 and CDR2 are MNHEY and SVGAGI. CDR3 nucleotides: TGTGCCAGCAGTTACTATGGTAGCGGGAGATCCGATACGCAGTATTTT. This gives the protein CASSYYGSGRSDTQYF.

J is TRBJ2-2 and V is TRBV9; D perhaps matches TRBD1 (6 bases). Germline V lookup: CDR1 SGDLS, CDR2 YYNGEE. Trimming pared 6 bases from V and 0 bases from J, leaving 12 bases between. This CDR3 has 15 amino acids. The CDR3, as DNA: TGTGCCAGCAACCCGGGGACACCGAACACCGGGGAGCTGTTTTTT. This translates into CASNPGTPNTGELFF.

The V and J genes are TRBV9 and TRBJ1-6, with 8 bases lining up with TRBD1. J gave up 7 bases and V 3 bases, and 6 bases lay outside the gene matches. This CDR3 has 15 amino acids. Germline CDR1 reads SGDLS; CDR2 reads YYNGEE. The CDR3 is CASSARGLGNSPLHF. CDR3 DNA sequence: TGTGCCAGCAGCGCCAGGGGGCTAGGAAATTCACCCCTCCACTTT.

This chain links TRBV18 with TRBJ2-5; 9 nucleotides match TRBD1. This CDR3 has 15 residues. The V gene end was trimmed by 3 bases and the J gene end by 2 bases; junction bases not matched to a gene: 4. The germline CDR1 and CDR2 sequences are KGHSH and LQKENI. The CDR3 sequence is CASSPGTGSQETQYF. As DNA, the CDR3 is TGTGCCAGCTCACCCGGGACAGGGAGTCAAGAGACCCAGTACTTC.

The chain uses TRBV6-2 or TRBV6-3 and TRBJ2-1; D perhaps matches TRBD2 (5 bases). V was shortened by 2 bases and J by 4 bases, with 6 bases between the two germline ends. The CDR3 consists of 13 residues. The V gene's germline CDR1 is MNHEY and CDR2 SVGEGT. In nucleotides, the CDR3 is TGTGCCAGCAGTTACGGCGGGTACAATGAGCAGTTCTTC. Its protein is CASSYGGYNEQFF.

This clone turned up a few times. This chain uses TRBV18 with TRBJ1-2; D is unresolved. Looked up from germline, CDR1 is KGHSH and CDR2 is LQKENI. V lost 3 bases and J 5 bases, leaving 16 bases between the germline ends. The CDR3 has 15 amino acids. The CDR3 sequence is CASSPKLLLDYGYTF. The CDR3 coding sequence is TGTGCCAGCTCACCGAAACTACTACTTGATTATGGCTACACCTTC.

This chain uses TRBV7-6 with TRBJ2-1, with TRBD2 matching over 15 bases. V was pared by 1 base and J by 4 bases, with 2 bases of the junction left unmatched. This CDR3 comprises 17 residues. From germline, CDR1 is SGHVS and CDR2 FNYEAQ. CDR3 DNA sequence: TGTGCCAGCAGCTTAGAGGGACTAGCGGGGGGTTACAATGAGCAGTTCTTC. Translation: CASSLEGLAGGYNEQFF.